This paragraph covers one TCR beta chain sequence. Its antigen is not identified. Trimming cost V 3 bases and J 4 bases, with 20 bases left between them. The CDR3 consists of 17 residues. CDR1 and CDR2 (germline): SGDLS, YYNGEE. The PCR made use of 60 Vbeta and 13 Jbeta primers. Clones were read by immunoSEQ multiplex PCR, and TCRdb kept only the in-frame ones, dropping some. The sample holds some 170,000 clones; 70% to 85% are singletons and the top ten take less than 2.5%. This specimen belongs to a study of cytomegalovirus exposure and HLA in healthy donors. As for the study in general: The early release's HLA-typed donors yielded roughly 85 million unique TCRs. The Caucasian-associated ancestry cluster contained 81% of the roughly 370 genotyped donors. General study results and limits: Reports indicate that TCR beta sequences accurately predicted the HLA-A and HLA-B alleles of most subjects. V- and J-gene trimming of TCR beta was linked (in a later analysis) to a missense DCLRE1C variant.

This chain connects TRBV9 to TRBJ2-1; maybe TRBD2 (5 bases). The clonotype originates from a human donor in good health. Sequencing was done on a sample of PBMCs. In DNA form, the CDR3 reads TGTGCCAGCAGCGGGAAGGACTCTTCCTACTTATACAATGAGCAGTTCTTC. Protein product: CASSGKDSSYLYNEQFF.